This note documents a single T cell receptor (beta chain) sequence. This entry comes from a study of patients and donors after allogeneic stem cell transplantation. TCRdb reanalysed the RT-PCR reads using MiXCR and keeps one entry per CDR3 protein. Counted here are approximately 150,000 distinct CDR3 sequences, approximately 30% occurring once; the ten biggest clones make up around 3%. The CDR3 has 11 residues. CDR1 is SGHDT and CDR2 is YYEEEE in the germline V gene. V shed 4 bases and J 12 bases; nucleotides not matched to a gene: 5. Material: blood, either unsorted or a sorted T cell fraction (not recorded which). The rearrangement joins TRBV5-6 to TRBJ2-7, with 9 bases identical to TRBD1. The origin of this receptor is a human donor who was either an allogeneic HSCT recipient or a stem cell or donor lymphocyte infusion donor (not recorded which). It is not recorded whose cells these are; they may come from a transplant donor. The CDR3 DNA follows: TGTGCCAGCAGCGGGACAGGGAACCGGTACTTC. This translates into CASSGTGNRYF. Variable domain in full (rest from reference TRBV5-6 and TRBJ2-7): DAGVTQSPTHLIKTRGQQVTLRCSPKSGHDTVSWYQQALGQGPQFIFQYYEEEERQRGNFPDRFSGHQFPNYSSELNVNALLLGDSALYLCASSGTGNRYFGPGTRLTVT.